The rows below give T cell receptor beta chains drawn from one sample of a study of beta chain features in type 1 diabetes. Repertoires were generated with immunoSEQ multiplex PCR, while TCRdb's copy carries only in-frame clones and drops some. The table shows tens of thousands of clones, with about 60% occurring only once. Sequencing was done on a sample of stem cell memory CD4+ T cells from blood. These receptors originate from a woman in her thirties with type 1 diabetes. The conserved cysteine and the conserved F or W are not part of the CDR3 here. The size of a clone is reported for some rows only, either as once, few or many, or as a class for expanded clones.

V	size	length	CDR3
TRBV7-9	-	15	ASSFSDRARFTQPQH
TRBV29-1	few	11	SVVRDTSYEQY
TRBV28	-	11	ASSPGWGDGYT
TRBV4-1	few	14	ASPQDPGEGANVLT
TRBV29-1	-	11	SVRRDISYEQY
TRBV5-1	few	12	ASSVSGSSYEQY
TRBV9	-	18	ASSVSLGLADPNSYNEQF
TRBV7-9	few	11	ASSYAAAYEQY
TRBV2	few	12	ASSVASSTDTQY
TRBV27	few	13	ASRPRQGEAETQY
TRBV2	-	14	ASSLGLAAGEETQY
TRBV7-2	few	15	ASSPQGPSGTLDEQF
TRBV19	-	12	ASSTDQGWDIQY
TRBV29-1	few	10	SVVPGKTEAF
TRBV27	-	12	ASSLKGRGDTQY
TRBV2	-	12	ASPSGGPYNEQF
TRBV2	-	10	ASRTSAGELF
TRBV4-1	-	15	ASSQAPGLAGSETQY
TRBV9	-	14	ASSVSGRVSYNEQF
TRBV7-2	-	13	ASSPNGDRVYGYT
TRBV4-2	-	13	ASSQASGGYNEQF
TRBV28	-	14	ASSFLGQGVTGELF
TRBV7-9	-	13	ASSSLRGEGDTQY
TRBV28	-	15	ASSLWQGEAWNTEAF
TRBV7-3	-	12	ASSSAIGTAGYT
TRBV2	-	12	ASSDYTGTDTQY
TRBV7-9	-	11	ASSVFGDQPQH
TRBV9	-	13	ASKAGGLSTDTQY
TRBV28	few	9	ASSASRGYT
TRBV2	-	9	ASTEVNEQF
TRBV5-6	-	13	ASSLGQRRNTEAF
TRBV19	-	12	ASSLTSAQETQY
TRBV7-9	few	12	ASTLGQGNFEAF
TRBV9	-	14	ASSVPSGRGGNEQF
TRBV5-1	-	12	ASSLGTRGTEQY
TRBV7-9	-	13	ASSLHGQGLYEQY
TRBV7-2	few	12	ASSQREGLRELF
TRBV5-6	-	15	ASSLRPLGANTGELF
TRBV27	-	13	ASNPMAGYKNIQY
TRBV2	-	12	ASRRVGPQDTQY
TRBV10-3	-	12	AIGTSGNTDTQY
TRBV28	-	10	ASSLRSGPYT
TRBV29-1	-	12	SVERVPGSNEQF
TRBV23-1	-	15	ASSQGGSGRADETQY
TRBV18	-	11	ASSPSVNTEAF
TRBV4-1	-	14	ASSQTGLAGDNEQF
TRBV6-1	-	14	ASSELESGPYNEQF